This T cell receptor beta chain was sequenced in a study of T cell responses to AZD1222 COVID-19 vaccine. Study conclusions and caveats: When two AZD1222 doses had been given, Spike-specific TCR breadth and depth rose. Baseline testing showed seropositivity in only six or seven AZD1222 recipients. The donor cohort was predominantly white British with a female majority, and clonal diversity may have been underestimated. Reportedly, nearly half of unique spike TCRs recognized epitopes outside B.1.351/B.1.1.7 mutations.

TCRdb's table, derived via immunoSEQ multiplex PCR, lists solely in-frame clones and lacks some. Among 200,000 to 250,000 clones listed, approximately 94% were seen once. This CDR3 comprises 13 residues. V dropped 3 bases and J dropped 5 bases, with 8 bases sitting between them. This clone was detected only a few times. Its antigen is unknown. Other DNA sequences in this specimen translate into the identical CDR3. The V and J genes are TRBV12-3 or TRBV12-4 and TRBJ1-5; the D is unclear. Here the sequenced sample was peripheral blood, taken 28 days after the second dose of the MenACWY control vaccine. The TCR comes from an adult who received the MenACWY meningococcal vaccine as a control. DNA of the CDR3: TGTGCCAGCAGTTTGTTGAACGATCAGCCCCAGCATTTT. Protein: CASSLLNDQPQHF.